These T cell receptor beta chains were read from a single sample in a study of blood T cell repertoires in COVID-19. Sequenced by immunoSEQ multiplex PCR; TCRdb stores in-frame clones only, minus some. The data hold 85,000 or so clones, with 90% to 95% observed a single time. What was sequenced was peripheral blood. The receptor source for this set is a human donor with active COVID-19. The donor label of this sample is uncertain. CDR3s include the opening cysteine and the closing phenylalanine or tryptophan. D genes are given only for firm matches. Clone size is given for some rows only: seen once, a few or many times, or a class if the clone is expanded.

NA TRBJ1-3 NA TRBV18 16 CASSTKDRFSGNTIYF TGTGCCAGCTCAACTAAGGACAGATTCTCTGGAAACACCATATATTTT
NA TRBJ2-5 NA TRBV5-6 14 CASSSTNAVETQYF TGTGCCAGCAGCTCAACCAACGCGGTTGAGACCCAGTACTTC
NA TRBJ1-2 NA TRBV7-6 14 CASTAGVANYGYTF TGTGCCAGCACCGCGGGCGTGGCCAACTATGGCTACACCTTC
NA TRBJ2-1 NA TRBV11-2 12 CASSPSLNFGFF TGTGCCAGCAGCCCGAGCCTCAACTTTGGGTTCTTC
NA TRBJ2-7 NA TRBV27 14 CASSFPLNSYEQYF TGTGCCAGCAGTTTTCCCCTTAACAGCTACGAGCAGTACTTC
NA TRBJ2-1 NA TRBV6-2/TRBV6-3 13 CASSPPLRNEQFF TGTGCCAGCAGCCCTCCTCTCCGGAATGAGCAGTTCTTC
NA TRBJ2-7 NA TRBV28 11 CAIGGVYEQYF TGTGCCATCGGGGGAGTTTACGAGCAGTACTTC
NA TRBJ2-2 NA TRBV14 15 CASSQGARNTGELFF TGTGCCAGCAGCCAAGGGGCCAGGAACACCGGGGAGCTGTTTTTT
NA TRBJ1-4 once TRBV11-2 16 CASSPQLLRTNEKLFF TGTGCCAGCAGCCCCCAACTCCTGAGAACTAATGAAAAACTGTTTTTT
NA TRBJ2-2 NA TRBV9 13 CASRAGATGELFF TGTGCCAGCAGGGCGGGGGCCACCGGGGAGCTGTTTTTT
NA TRBJ2-1 once TRBV9 15 CASSAWGETYNEQFF TGTGCCAGCAGCGCCTGGGGGGAAACCTACAATGAGCAGTTCTTC
TRBD1 TRBJ1-2 NA TRBV5-5 14 CASSPDSGGFGYTF TGTGCCAGCAGCCCGGATTCAGGGGGCTTTGGCTACACCTTC
TRBD1 TRBJ1-5 NA TRBV5-4 14 CASSSGQGDQPQHF TGTGCCAGCAGCTCGGGACAGGGGGATCAGCCCCAGCATTTT
NA TRBJ2-7 NA TRBV9 15 CASSRGQLSSYEQYF TGTGCCAGCAGCCGGGGACAACTGAGCTCCTACGAGCAGTACTTC
TRBD2 TRBJ2-7 NA TRBV5-1 16 CASSLAAGGTHYEQYF TGCGCCAGCAGCTTGGCCGCGGGGGGGACTCACTACGAGCAGTACTTC
NA TRBJ1-1 once TRBV6-6 12 CASSYRVTEAFF TGTGCCAGCAGTTATCGGGTAACTGAAGCTTTCTTT
NA TRBJ1-1 NA TRBV7-8 15 CASSPRSGTNTEAFF TGTGCCAGCAGCCCGCGTTCGGGAACCAACACTGAAGCTTTCTTT
NA TRBJ1-6 once TRBV6-5 16 CASSWGFGRPNSPLHF TGTGCCAGCAGTTGGGGGTTTGGGAGGCCCAATTCACCCCTCCACTTT
TRBD2 TRBJ2-6 NA TRBV27 16 CASSRTRPSGANVLTF TGTGCCAGCAGCCGGACTAGGCCCTCTGGGGCCAACGTCCTGACTTTC
NA TRBJ2-7 once TRBV18 12 CASSPRGPEQYF TGTGCCAGCTCACCAAGGGGCCCCGAGCAGTACTTC
NA TRBJ2-1 NA TRBV3-1/TRBV3-2 17 CASSQYPLLQNENEQFF TGTGCCAGCAGCCAATATCCGCTACTACAAAATGAGAATGAGCAGTTCTTC
NA TRBJ1-1 NA TRBV5-1 15 CASSLVGGGNTEAFF TGCGCCAGCAGCTTGGTAGGGGGTGGGAACACTGAAGCTTTCTTT
TRBD2 TRBJ2-7 NA TRBV7-6 15 CASSPRGGSSYEQYF TGTGCCAGCAGCCCCCGCGGGGGAAGCTCCTACGAGCAGTACTTC
TRBD1 TRBJ1-4 NA TRBV27 15 CASSSTTGGDEKLFF TGTGCCAGCAGTTCCACAACAGGGGGCGATGAAAAACTGTTTTTT
NA TRBJ2-1 NA TRBV27 16 CASSLYRPNTGNEQFF TGTGCCAGCAGTTTATACCGACCGAACACAGGGAATGAGCAGTTCTTC
TRBD2 TRBJ2-7 NA TRBV5-1 15 CASSLDGSGPYEQYF TGCGCCAGCAGCTTGGATGGTAGCGGGCCCTACGAGCAGTACTTC
NA TRBJ1-2 NA TRBV5-3 13 CARSLAGEYGYTF TGTGCCAGAAGCTTGGCAGGCGAATATGGCTACACCTTC
TRBD2 TRBJ2-5 NA TRBV6-2/TRBV6-3 15 CASSPPSGGAETQYF TGTGCCAGCAGTCCCCCTAGCGGGGGGGCAGAGACCCAGTACTTC
NA TRBJ2-1 NA TRBV7-9 13 CASSLRQDNEQFF TGTGCCAGCAGCTTACGGCAGGACAATGAGCAGTTCTTC
TRBD1 TRBJ2-1 NA TRBV7-8 14 CASSPRRIRGQEFF TGTGCCAGCAGCCCAAGAAGGATCAGGGGGCAGGAGTTCTTC
NA TRBJ1-1 once TRBV9 15 CASSAMGGGNTEAFF TGTGCCAGCAGCGCTATGGGGGGAGGGAACACTGAAGCTTTCTTT
NA TRBJ2-1 NA TRBV7-2 16 CASSKIYGGVKIEQFF TGTGCCAGCAGCAAGATATACGGAGGGGTAAAAATTGAGCAGTTCTTC
NA TRBJ2-7 NA TRBV23-1 13 CASSHCGAGEQYF TGCGCCAGCAGTCACTGCGGGGCTGGGGAGCAGTACTTC
NA TRBJ1-2 NA TRBV12-5 14 CASGLVTGRGGYTF TGTGCTAGTGGTTTGGTGACGGGCCGGGGTGGCTACACCTTC
NA TRBJ2-7 NA TRBV6-5 13 CASSRTSSLEQYF TGTGCCAGCAGCCGAACTAGCTCCCTCGAGCAGTACTTC
NA TRBJ2-7 NA TRBV28 15 CASSTTGTPSYEQYF TGTGCCAGCAGTACAACCGGGACACCCTCCTACGAGCAGTACTTC
NA TRBJ2-2 NA TRBV7-7 13 CASSSSGAGELFF TGTGCTAGCAGCTCCTCGGGGGCCGGGGAGCTGTTTTTT
NA TRBJ2-7 NA TRBV2 13 CASSARQGYEQYF TGTGCCAGTAGTGCGCGCCAGGGCTACGAGCAGTACTTC
TRBD2 TRBJ2-1 NA TRBV28 15 CASSGLAGVYNEQFF TGTGCCAGCAGTGGACTAGCGGGAGTCTACAATGAGCAGTTCTTC
NA TRBJ1-1 NA TRBV19 13 CASSRGSGTEAFF TGTGCCAGTAGTAGGGGTTCGGGGACTGAAGCTTTCTTT
NA TRBJ1-1 NA TRBV28 14 CASNSRGSNTEAFF TGTGCCAGCAACTCTCGCGGATCGAACACTGAAGCTTTCTTT
TRBD1 TRBJ2-4 NA TRBV7-8 18 CASSSKSGTGGRWYIQYF TGTGCCAGCAGCTCAAAATCCGGGACAGGGGGTAGATGGTACATTCAGTACTTC
TRBD1 TRBJ2-7 NA TRBV24-1 17 CATSDNRQGNTNYEQYF TGTGCCACCAGTGATAATCGACAGGGGAACACTAACTACGAGCAGTACTTC
TRBD1 TRBJ1-2 NA TRBV6-5 13 CASSLTGDYGYTF TGTGCCAGCAGTCTGACAGGGGACTATGGCTACACCTTC
NA TRBJ1-1 NA TRBV4-3 14 CASSQHSMNTEAFF TGCGCCAGCAGCCAACACAGTATGAACACTGAAGCTTTCTTT
NA TRBJ2-7 NA TRBV7-9 15 CASSPYGLQGLEQYF TGTGCCAGCAGCCCGTACGGGCTCCAGGGCCTCGAGCAGTACTTC